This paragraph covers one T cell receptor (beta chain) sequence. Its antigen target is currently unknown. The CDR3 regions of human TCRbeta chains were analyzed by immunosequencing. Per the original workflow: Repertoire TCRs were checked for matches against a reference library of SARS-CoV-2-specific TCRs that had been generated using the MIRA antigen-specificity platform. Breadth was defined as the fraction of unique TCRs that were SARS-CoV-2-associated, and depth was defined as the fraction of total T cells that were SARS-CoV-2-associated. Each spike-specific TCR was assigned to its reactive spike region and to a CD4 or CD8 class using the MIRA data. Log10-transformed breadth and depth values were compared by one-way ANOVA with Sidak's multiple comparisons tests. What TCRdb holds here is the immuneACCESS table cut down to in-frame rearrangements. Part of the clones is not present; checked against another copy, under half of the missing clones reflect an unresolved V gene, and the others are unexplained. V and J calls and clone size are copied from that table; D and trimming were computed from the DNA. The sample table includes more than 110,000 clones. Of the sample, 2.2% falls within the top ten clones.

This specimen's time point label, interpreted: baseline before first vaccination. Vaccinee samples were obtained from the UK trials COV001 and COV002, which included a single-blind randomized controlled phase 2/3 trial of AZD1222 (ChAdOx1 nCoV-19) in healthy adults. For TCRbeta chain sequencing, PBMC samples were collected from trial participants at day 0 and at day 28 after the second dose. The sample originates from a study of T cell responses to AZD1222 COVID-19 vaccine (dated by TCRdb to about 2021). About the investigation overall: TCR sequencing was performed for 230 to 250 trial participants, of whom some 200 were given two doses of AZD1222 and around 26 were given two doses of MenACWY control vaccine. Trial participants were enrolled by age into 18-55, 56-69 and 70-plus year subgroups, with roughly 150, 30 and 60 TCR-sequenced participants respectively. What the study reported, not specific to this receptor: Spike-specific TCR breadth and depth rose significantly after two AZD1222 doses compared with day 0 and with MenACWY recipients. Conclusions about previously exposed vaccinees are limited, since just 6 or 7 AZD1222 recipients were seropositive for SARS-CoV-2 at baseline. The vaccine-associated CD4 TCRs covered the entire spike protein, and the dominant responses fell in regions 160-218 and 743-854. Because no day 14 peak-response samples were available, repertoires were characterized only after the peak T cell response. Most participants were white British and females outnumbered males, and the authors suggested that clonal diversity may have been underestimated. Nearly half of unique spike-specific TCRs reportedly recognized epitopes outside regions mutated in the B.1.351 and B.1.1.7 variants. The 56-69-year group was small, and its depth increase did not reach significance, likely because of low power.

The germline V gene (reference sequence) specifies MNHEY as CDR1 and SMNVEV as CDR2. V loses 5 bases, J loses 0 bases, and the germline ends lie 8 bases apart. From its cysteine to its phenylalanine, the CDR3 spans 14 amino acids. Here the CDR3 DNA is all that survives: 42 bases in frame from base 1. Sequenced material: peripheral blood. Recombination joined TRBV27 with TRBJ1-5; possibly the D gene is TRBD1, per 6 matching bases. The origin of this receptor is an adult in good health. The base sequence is TGTGCCAGCAGTCCAGGGGATAGCAATCAGCCCCAGCATTTT. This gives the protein CASSPGDSNQPQHF.